This entry features one T cell receptor (beta chain) sequence. What it binds is not known. The record originates from a study of cytomegalovirus exposure and HLA in healthy donors. Study observations and caveats: The investigators catalogued 164 TCR beta chains as cytomegalovirus-associated. Most of the TCR beta V segments (in an earlier analysis) were productive either about 87% or about 30% of the time. As a later analysis showed, several of the most significant clusters appeared to be linked to common viral pathogens. TCR beta chain V- and J-gene trimming was linked, in a later analysis, to a missense variant in DCLRE1C.

PCR amplification relied on 60 Vbeta primers (plus 13 Jbeta primers). The data were produced by immunoSEQ multiplex PCR, yet TCRdb's version contains in-frame clones alone and is incomplete. Altogether some 140,000 clones are present, roughly 71% being singletons, with the ten largest covering more than 1.1%. Trimming cost V 7 bases and J 4 bases; bases outside gene matches: 7. The V gene's germline CDR1 is SNHLY and CDR2 FYNNEI. There are 14 residues in the CDR3. Input material: PBMCs. This TCR was sampled from a woman between 40 and 50 years old in good health and CMV-seronegative. The rearrangement links TRBV2 to TRBJ1-2; 9 bases agree with TRBD1. CDR3 DNA sequence: TGTGCCAGCACCGAACAGGGGGCGATCTATGGCTACACCTTC. Translation: CASTEQGAIYGYTF. Looking up the rest from reference TRBV2 and TRBJ1-2 gives the full variable domain: EPEVTQTPSHQVTQMGQEVILRCVPISNHLYFYWYRQILGQKVEFLVSFYNNEISEKSEIFDDQFSVERPDGSNFTLKIRSTKLEDSAMYFCASTEQGAIYGYTFGSGTRLTVV.